This T cell receptor beta chain was documented in a study of blood T cells in healthy people across ages. A second PCR of about 7 to 12 cycles used a sample-barcoded 5' primer and a J-beta primer mix. TCRdb passed the 5' RACE reads through MiXCR, listing each CDR3 protein once. The sample lists about 930,000 distinct CDR3 sequences, about 28% occurring once. The CDR3 has 15 residues. Germline V gene data show CDR1 as SGDLS and CDR2 as YYNGEE. Unmatched junction bases numbered 5, after V lost 2 bases and J lost 2 bases. Ten or more counts support this clonotype. These same records also appear under a second study, on T cells of mothers and their children. From that report: RNA extracted was entirely used for cDNA synthesis, around 1.5 ug per 15 ul.

The source is a woman aged 40 to 50 in good health. The gene calls are TRBV9 and TRBJ2-5; 8 bases match TRBD2. The sample comprised blood. CDR3 residues: CASSVRGGGQETQYF. The DNA of the CDR3 is TGTGCCAGCAGCGTCCGGGGGGGCGGACAAGAGACCCAGTACTTC. The whole variable domain, remainder taken from reference TRBV9 and TRBJ2-5, is DSGVTQTPKHLITATGQRVTLRCSPRSGDLSVYWYQQSLDQGLQFLIQYYNGEERAKGNILERFSAQQFPDLHSELNLSSLELGDSALYFCASSVRGGGQETQYFGPGTRLLVL.